The TCR beta chain described here comes from a study of OX40 agonist ivuxolimab in advanced cancers. Background on the study: Participants averaged approximately 65 years of age (range roughly 23 to 90) and were roughly 80% male.

The CDR3 totals 17 residues. Germline trimming cut 4 bases from V and 2 bases from J; bases unmatched to any gene: 12. The germline V gene has CDR1 SEHNR and CDR2 FQNEAQ (reference sequence). Blood draws occurred at baseline, cycle 4 day 1, and cycle 7 day 1. Findings of the study overall: More expanded clones were seen, on average, in CD8+ T cells than in CD4+.

The data were produced by immunoSEQ multiplex PCR, yet TCRdb's version contains in-frame clones alone and is incomplete. Of tens of thousands of clones detected, 94% appear once; the ten largest clones hold just over 20%. As for this clone: Its antigen is as yet unknown.

Sample: CD4+ or CD8+ T cells sorted from blood, taken in a trial of the OX40 agonist ivuxolimab. V gene TRBV7-9 combines with J gene TRBJ2-5, with TRBD2 matching over 8 bases. The TCR sequence derives from an adult with an advanced solid tumor such as melanoma, head and neck, liver or kidney cancer. The DNA for the CDR3 is TGTGCCAGCAGCTATAGCGGGGCCACTACATTTCAAGAGACCCAGTACTTC. Protein sequence: CASSYSGATTFQETQYF. The whole variable domain, filled in from reference TRBV7-9 and TRBJ2-5, reads DTGVSQNPRHKITKRGQNVTFRCDPISEHNRLYWYRQTLGQGPEFLTYFQNEAQLEKSRLLSDRFSAERPKGSFSTLEIQRTEQGDSAMYLCASSYSGATTFQETQYFGPGTRLLVL.